These 21 T cell receptor beta chains originate from one sample sequenced in a study of T-cell memory formation after mild COVID-19. TCRdb re-called the 5' RACE reads through MiXCR, storing one row per CDR3 protein. The sample lists fewer than 650,000 distinct CDR3 sequences, about a fifth occurring once. Specimen: PBMCs or a T cell subset sorted from them (not recorded which). These TCRs come from an adult woman who had mild COVID-19 (a few samples of this study predate the infection). Cell type and time point are not known.

This clonotype was detected only a few times. The V gene is TRBV29-1, the J gene TRBJ2-5; possibly TRBD1 for D (6 bases). This CDR3 region has 15 residues. V was shortened by 4 bases and J by 0 bases, with 15 bases between the two germline ends. Germline assignment: CDR1 SQVTM and CDR2 ANQGSEA. CDR3 sequence: CSVGRDRTYQETQYF. CDR3 DNA: TGCAGCGTTGGCCGTGACAGGACTTACCAAGAGACCCAGTACTTC.

The genes are TRBV7-9 and TRBJ2-5; D is ambiguous. From germline, CDR1 is SEHNR and CDR2 FQNEAQ (reference sequence). V was cut by 8 bases and J by 3 bases, with 13 bases left in between. This CDR3 is 13 amino acids long. The CDR3 coding sequence is TGTGCCAGCTTATTGTGGCAGGAAGAGACCCAGTACTTC. Translated: CASLLWQEETQYF.

The chain employs TRBV24-1 and TRBJ2-5; possibly TRBD1 or TRBD2 for D (5 bases each). V lost 4 bases and J lost 2, with 16 bases in between. The CDR3 contains 16 residues. Germline CDR1 KGHDR, CDR2 SFDVKD. CDR3 DNA sequence: TGTGCCACCAGTGAGCTCTCCGGGACGGATCAAGAGACCCAGTACTTC. It specifies CATSELSGTDQETQYF.

Only a few counts were recorded for this clonotype. CDR3 nucleotides: TGTGCCAGCAGCTATGATGGGGGTACCTATAATTCACCCCTCCACTTT. Translation gives CASSYDGGTYNSPLHF. This chain joins TRBV5-4 and TRBJ1-6; D perhaps matches TRBD1 (5 bases). The ends were cut back, 3 bases at V and 2 bases at J, with 12 bases in the middle. Germline V gene lookup returns CDR1 SGHNT and CDR2 YYREEE (reference sequence). This CDR3 comprises 16 residues. The complete variable domain, with remaining parts taken from reference TRBV5-4 and TRBJ1-6, reads ETGVTQSPTHLIKTRGQQVTLRCSSQSGHNTVSWYQQALGQGPQFIFQYYREEENGRGNFPPRFSGLQFPNYSSELNVNALELDDSALYLCASSYDGGTYNSPLHFGNGTRLTVT.

The chain's CDR3 is CASSLKGRGTEAFF. The CDR3 DNA reads as TGTGCCAGCAGTTTGAAGGGGCGAGGGACTGAAGCTTTCTTT. V is TRBV27 and J is TRBJ1-1, with D possibly TRBD1 on 5 matching bases. The ends were cut back, 3 bases at V and 5 bases at J, with 13 bases in the middle. The CDR3 has 14 amino acids. Germline CDR1 and CDR2: MNHEY and SMNVEV (reference sequence).

The CDR3 DNA reads as TGCAGCGTTGACCCCTGGGGGGTTACCACAGATACGCAGTATTTT. It codes for CSVDPWGVTTDTQYF. The chain has TRBV29-1 and TRBJ2-3; D is perhaps TRBD2 (6 bases). Looked up from germline, CDR1 is SQVTM and CDR2 is ANQGSEA. The CDR3 runs 15 residues. The V gene lost 3 bases and the J gene lost 2 bases, with 15 bases spanning the gap.

This clonotype occurred a few times. V usage is TRBV11-2 and J usage is TRBJ1-1; possibly TRBD1 for D (6 bases). CDR3 length: 12 amino acids. Per the germline V gene, CDR1 is SGHAT and CDR2 is FQNNGV. V was shortened by 5 bases and J by 10 bases, with 14 bases between the two germline ends. The DNA for the CDR3 is TGTGCCAGCAGCAGTGGGGGACAAGCAGCTTTCTTT. It yields the protein CASSSGGQAAFF.

In its sample, this clonotype was seen a few times. This chain uses TRBV3-1 with TRBJ1-2; D is undetermined. CDR1 is LGHDT, CDR2 YNNKEL, per germline (reference sequence). This CDR3 is 14 amino acids long. V gave up 0 bases and J gave up 4 bases, with 9 bases separating them. CDR3 bases: TGTGCCAGCAGCCAAGATACGGGGATCTATGGCTACACCTTC. It specifies CASSQDTGIYGYTF. Full variable domain (missing parts from reference TRBV3-1 and TRBJ1-2): DTAVSQTPKYLVTQMGNDKSIKCEQNLGHDTMYWYKQDSKKFLKIMFSYNNKELIINETVPNRFSPKSPDKAHLNLHINSLELGDSAVYFCASSQDTGIYGYTFGSGTRLTVV.

This clonotype was seen a few times. The J gene is TRBJ2-7, the V gene TRBV9, with D unclear. The V and J ends lost 4 bases and 4 bases respectively, with 18 bases between them. The CDR3 runs to 15 residues. Germline CDR1 and CDR2: SGDLS and YYNGEE. The CDR3: CASSPASGGTYEQYF. CDR3 nucleotide sequence: TGTGCCAGCAGCCCCGCCTCCGGCGGCACTTACGAGCAGTACTTC.

The chain carries TRBV12-3 or TRBV12-4 and TRBJ2-2; 8 bases fit TRBD1. With V trimmed by 6 bases and J by 6 bases, 12 bases remained unmatched. The CDR3 sequence is 16 residues long. The CDR3 protein is CASSGFGQGKAGELFF. The CDR3 DNA reads as TGTGCCAGCAGCGGCTTCGGACAGGGAAAGGCCGGGGAGCTGTTTTTT.

This clonotype was counted a few times. The V gene is TRBV9, the J gene TRBJ2-5; 9 nucleotides match TRBD1. With 3 bases clipped from V and 2 bases from J, the junction kept 5 bases outside the gene matches. The germline V gene encodes CDR1 SGDLS and CDR2 YYNGEE. This CDR3 region has 15 residues. CDR3 in amino acids: CASSARDRVQETQYF. The CDR3, as DNA: TGTGCCAGCAGCGCCCGGGACAGGGTACAAGAGACCCAGTACTTC.

This clonotype occurred a few times. V is TRBV28 and J is TRBJ2-7, with D hard to call. The CDR3 covers 14 residues. V lost 5 bases and J lost 4, with 15 bases in between. Germline CDR1 is MDHEN and CDR2 is SYDVKM. Written as DNA, the CDR3 is TGTGCCAGCAGTCTGAAGGTCTTAAGTTACGAGCAGTACTTC. It yields the protein CASSLKVLSYEQYF.

This chain links TRBV18 with TRBJ2-7; 8 bases align to TRBD1. CDR3 length equals 17 residues. V lost 1 base, J lost 5 bases, and 13 bases stayed unmatched. Germline CDR1 is KGHSH and CDR2 is LQKENI. The CDR3 sequence: CASSPLPSQGAGNEQYF. Here the CDR3 DNA reads TGTGCCAGCTCACCACTCCCCAGTCAGGGGGCCGGCAACGAGCAGTACTTC. Supplemented by reference TRBV18 and TRBJ2-7, the full variable domain reads NAGVMQNPRHLVRRRGQEARLRCSPMKGHSHVYWYRQLPEEGLKFMVYLQKENIIDESGMPKERFSAEFPKEGPSILRIQQVVRGDSAAYFCASSPLPSQGAGNEQYFGPGTRLTVT.

The chain has TRBV5-1 and TRBJ2-5; the match to TRBD1 covers 9 bases. CDR1 and CDR2 (germline): SGHRS, YFSETQ. This CDR3 spans 14 amino acids. V trimming: 4 bases; J trimming: 3 bases; junction bases outside the gene matches: 4. The CDR3 region is CASSGWTGEETQYF. The CDR3 nucleotides are TGCGCCAGCAGCGGGTGGACAGGGGAAGAGACCCAGTACTTC. The variable domain in full, with the rest retrieved from reference TRBV5-1 and TRBJ2-5, is KAGVTQTPRYLIKTRGQQVTLSCSPISGHRSVSWYQQTPGQGLQFLFEYFSETQRNKGNFPGRFSGRQFSNSRSEMNVSTLELGDSALYLCASSGWTGEETQYFGPGTRLLVL.

The CDR3 region is CASLLGQVEAFF. The CDR3 coding sequence is TGTGCCAGCCTATTAGGTCAGGTTGAAGCTTTCTTT. The rearrangement links TRBV12-3 or TRBV12-4 to TRBJ1-1; no clear D. V lost 8 bases to trimming and J lost 7 bases, with 14 bases between them. The CDR3 contains 12 residues.

The chain combines TRBV7-9 with TRBJ2-1; TRBD2 matches 7 bases. With 5 bases clipped from V and 14 bases from J, the junction kept 9 bases outside the gene matches. Germline loops: CDR1 SEHNR, CDR2 FQNEAQ (reference sequence). CDR3 length: 12 amino acids. The CDR3 DNA reads as TGTGCCAGCAGCCCTGGGACTACGAAGGAGTTCTTC. Encoded protein: CASSPGTTKEFF.

The chain recombines TRBV20-1 with TRBJ2-7; D is ambiguous. The CDR3 covers 12 residues. The V end lost 5 bases, the J end lost 3 bases, and 11 bases lay between the germline ends. Germline values: CDR1 DFQATT, CDR2 SNEGSKA (reference sequence). The CDR3, as DNA: TGCAGTGCTCGACGGTCCTACTACGAGCAGTACTTC. Its translation is CSARRSYYEQYF.

V gene TRBV7-2 combines with J gene TRBJ1-6; D call uncertain. The CDR3 spans 13 residues. Germline V gives CDR1 SGHTA, CDR2 FQGNSA. Trimming removed 5 bases from V and 7 bases from J, with 9 bases in between. The CDR3 DNA follows: TGTGCCAGCAGCACCGCGAAGAATTCACCCCTCCACTTT. It yields the protein CASSTAKNSPLHF.

There are a few counts of this clonotype. This chain links TRBV20-1 with TRBJ1-1, with TRBD1 matching over 7 bases. With 3 bases clipped from V and 0 bases from J, the junction kept 7 bases outside the gene matches. Germline V gene data show CDR1 as DFQATT and CDR2 as SNEGSKA (reference sequence). The CDR3 covers 15 residues. The CDR3 region is CSASMSGGVNTEAFF. In DNA form, the CDR3 reads TGCAGTGCTAGCATGTCAGGGGGTGTGAACACTGAAGCTTTCTTT.

This clonotype was seen a handful of times. The rearrangement links TRBV12-3 or TRBV12-4 to TRBJ1-3; a weak D match, TRBD1 (5 bases). The V and J ends lost 6 bases and 4 bases respectively, with 16 bases between them. The CDR3 runs to 15 residues. The CDR3 reads CASSSPAGTGNTIYF. The CDR3 nucleotides are TGTGCCAGCAGCTCCCCCGCAGGGACCGGAAACACCATATATTTT.

This clonotype has a handful of counts. The chain recombines TRBV5-1 with TRBJ1-2; D gene ambiguous. Germline values: CDR1 SGHRS, CDR2 YFSETQ. V dropped 3 bases and J dropped 8 bases, with 11 bases sitting between them. The CDR3 contains 12 residues. CDR3 coding DNA: TGCGCCAGCAGCTACAGTCATACAGGCTACACCTTC. Its protein is CASSYSHTGYTF.